The next 5 T cell receptor beta chains were all read from a single sample in a study of patients and donors after allogeneic stem cell transplantation. TCRdb re-called the RT-PCR reads with MiXCR, one entry per CDR3 protein. The repertoire holds approximately 7,400 distinct CDR3 sequences, more than 9.5% seen once, with around half in the top ten. What was sequenced was blood, either unsorted or a sorted T cell fraction (not recorded which). Every receptor here comes from a human donor who was either an allogeneic HSCT recipient or a stem cell or donor lymphocyte infusion donor (not recorded which). It is not recorded whose cells these are; they may come from a transplant donor.

The chain uses TRBV13 and TRBJ1-5; D remains unclear. CDR3 length equals 16 residues. CDR1 and CDR2 from the germline V gene are PRHDT and FYEKMQ (reference sequence). The V end was cut by 4 bases, the J end by 0 bases, with 13 bases between. The CDR3 sequence: CASSWGLLDSNQPQHF. The CDR3 coding sequence is TGTGCCAGCAGCTGGGGTCTACTTGATAGCAATCAGCCCCAGCATTTT. Looking up the rest from reference TRBV13 and TRBJ1-5 gives the full variable domain: AAGVIQSPRHLIKEKRETATLKCYPIPRHDTVYWYQQGPGQDPQFLISFYEKMQSDKGSIPDRFSAQQFSDYHSELNMSSLELGDSALYFCASSWGLLDSNQPQHFGDGTRLSIL.

This clonotype was counted only a few times. The J gene is TRBJ2-6, the V gene TRBV12-3 or TRBV12-4; D might be TRBD2 (5 bases). V lost 5 bases and J 0 bases, leaving 17 bases between the germline ends. The CDR3 loop spans 18 amino acids. The CDR3, as DNA: TGTGCCAGCAGTGAGGATCGGGAAGGGATCTCTGGGGCCAACGTCCTGACTTTC. Its translation is CASSEDREGISGANVLTF.

This clonotype turned up a few times. The chain recombines TRBV7-2 with TRBJ2-5; the D is unclear. Trimming removed 2 bases at V and 6 bases at J, with 7 bases between. Germline-derived CDR1 and CDR2 are SGHTA and FQGNSA. The CDR3 totals 12 residues. The CDR3 DNA follows: TGTGCCAGCAGCTTATATTTGAAGACCCAGTACTTC. This gives the protein CASSLYLKTQYF.

The rearrangement joins TRBV7-9 to TRBJ1-2, with D possibly TRBD1 on 5 matching bases. V was clipped by 2 bases and J by 5 bases, with 6 bases between them. Per the germline V gene, CDR1 is SEHNR and CDR2 is FQNEAQ (reference sequence). This CDR3 spans 12 amino acids. In nucleotides, the CDR3 is TGTGCCAGCAGCTTATGGGGGTATGGCTACACCTTC. Its translation is CASSLWGYGYTF.

In this sample, this clonotype is medium-sized. The chain links TRBV18 to TRBJ1-5; 7 bases are a match to TRBD1. Trimming took 3 bases from V and 3 from J; bases not matched to a gene: 2. The CDR3 has 14 residues. Germline CDR1 and CDR2: KGHSH and LQKENI. The CDR3 coding sequence is TGTGCCAGCTCACCGGGACAGCACAATCAGCCCCAGCATTTT. Encoded protein: CASSPGQHNQPQHF.